The text below deals with one TCR beta chain. The record originates from a study of blood T cell repertoires in COVID-19. Study-wide background: The study drew acute and convalescent COVID-19 samples from the United States, Italy and Spain. T cells, B-cell-depleted T cells, or PBMCs supplied cDNA or gDNA.

This CDR3 is 13 amino acids long. CDR1 and CDR2 (germline): LGHNT, FRNRAP. V gave up 5 bases and J gave up 7 bases; unmatched junction bases: 8. In the study's own analysis: Amplification from reference gene primers served as the basis for estimated nucleated cell counts. Data came from immunoSEQ multiplex PCR; TCRdb stores just in-frame clones and leaves some out. That table supplies the V and J calls and clone size; D and trimming were determined from the DNA. The table includes about 260,000 clones, approximately 90% detected once. V usage is TRBV12-5 and J usage is TRBJ2-7; TRBD2 matches 7 bases. The source material was peripheral blood. This clonotype was obtained from a man aged 18-30 years with active or convalescent COVID-19. DNA for the CDR3: TGTGCTAGTGGTCTTGGGGGGGGACGGGAGCAGTACTTC. Amino acid sequence: CASGLGGGREQYF.